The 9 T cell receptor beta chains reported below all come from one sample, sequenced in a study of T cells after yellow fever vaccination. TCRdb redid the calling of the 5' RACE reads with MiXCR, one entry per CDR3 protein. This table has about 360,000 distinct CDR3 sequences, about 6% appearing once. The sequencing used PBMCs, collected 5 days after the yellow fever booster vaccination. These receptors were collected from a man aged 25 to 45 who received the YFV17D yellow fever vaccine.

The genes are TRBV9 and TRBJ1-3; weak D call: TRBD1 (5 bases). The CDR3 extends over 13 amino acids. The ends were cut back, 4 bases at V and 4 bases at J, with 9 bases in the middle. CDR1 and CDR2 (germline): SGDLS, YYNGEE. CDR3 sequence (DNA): TGTGCCAGCAGCCCGCGGACAGGAAACACCATATATTTT. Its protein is CASSPRTGNTIYF.

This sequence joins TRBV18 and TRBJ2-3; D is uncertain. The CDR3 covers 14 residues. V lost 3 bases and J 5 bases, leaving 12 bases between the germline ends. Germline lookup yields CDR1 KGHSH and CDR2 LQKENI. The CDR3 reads CASSPGVSEDTQYF. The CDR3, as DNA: TGTGCCAGCTCACCGGGCGTGAGTGAAGATACGCAGTATTTT. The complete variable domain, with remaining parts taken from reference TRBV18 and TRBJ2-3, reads NAGVMQNPRHLVRRRGQEARLRCSPMKGHSHVYWYRQLPEEGLKFMVYLQKENIIDESGMPKERFSAEFPKEGPSILRIQQVVRGDSAAYFCASSPGVSEDTQYFGPGTRLTVL.

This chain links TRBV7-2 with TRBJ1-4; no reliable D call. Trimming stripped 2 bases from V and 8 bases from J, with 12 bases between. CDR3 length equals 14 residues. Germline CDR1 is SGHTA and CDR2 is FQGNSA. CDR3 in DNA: TGTGCCAGCAGCTTACGTGGGTTAGGAGAAAAACTGTTTTTT. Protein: CASSLRGLGEKLFF.

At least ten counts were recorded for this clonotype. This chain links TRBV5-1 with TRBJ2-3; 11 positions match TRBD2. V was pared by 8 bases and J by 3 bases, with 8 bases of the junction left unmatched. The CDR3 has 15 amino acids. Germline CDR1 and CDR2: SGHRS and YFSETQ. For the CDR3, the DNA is TGCGCCAGTCGTACTAGCGGGAGAGTAACAGATACGCAGTATTTT. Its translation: CASRTSGRVTDTQYF.

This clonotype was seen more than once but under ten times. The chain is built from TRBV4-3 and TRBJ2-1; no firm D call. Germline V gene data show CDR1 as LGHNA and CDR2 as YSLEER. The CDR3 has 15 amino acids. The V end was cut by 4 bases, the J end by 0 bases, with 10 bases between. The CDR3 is CASSRASSSYNEQFF. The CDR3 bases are TGCGCCAGCAGCCGAGCATCGAGCTCCTACAATGAGCAGTTCTTC.

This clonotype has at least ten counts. CDR3 in DNA: TGTGCCTGGAGCGGGCAGGTCGGCACCGGGGAGCTGTTTTTT. Its protein is CAWSGQVGTGELFF. The genes are TRBV30 and TRBJ2-2; D unresolved. V lost 3 bases, J lost 4 bases, and 12 bases lay in between. The CDR3 sequence is 14 residues long. The germline V gene has CDR1 GTSNPN and CDR2 SVGIG (reference sequence).

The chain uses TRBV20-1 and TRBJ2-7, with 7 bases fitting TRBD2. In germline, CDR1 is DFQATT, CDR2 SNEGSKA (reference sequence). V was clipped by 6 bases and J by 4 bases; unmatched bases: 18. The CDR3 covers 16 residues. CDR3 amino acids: CSAIAPEGAGPYEQYF. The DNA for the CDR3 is TGCAGTGCCATAGCCCCCGAGGGAGCGGGACCTTACGAGCAGTACTTC.

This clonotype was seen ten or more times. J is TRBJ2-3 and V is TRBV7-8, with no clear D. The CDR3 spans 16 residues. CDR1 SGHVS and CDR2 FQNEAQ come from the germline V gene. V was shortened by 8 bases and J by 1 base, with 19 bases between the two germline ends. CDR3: CASCRKPRSRTDTQYF. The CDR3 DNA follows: TGTGCCAGCTGTAGAAAACCCCGGTCGCGCACAGATACGCAGTATTTT.

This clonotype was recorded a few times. CDR3 residues: CASSLVERESNEQFF. CDR3 bases: TGTGCCAGCAGTTTGGTAGAGCGGGAGTCCAATGAGCAGTTCTTC. V and J are TRBV12-3 or TRBV12-4 and TRBJ2-1; 8 bases agree with TRBD2. The CDR3 has 15 residues. Trimming cost V 3 bases and J 6 bases; bases outside gene matches: 7.